These T cell receptor beta chains were read from a single sample in a study of blood T cell repertoires in COVID-19. Sequencing used immunoSEQ multiplex PCR; TCRdb keeps in-frame clones, though not all of them. Of hundreds of thousands of clones listed, just under 85% were seen once; the top ten hold roughly 9.6%. Sequencing was done on a sample of peripheral blood. These receptors were collected from an elderly woman with acute or convalescent COVID-19. Each CDR3 is given with its conserved first and last residue. A D gene is named only where the DNA matches it firmly. Some rows mark clone size as missing; the rest say once, few, many or name a class of expanded clone.

j_gene,abundance,v_gene,d_gene,CDR3aa,CDR3nt
TRBJ1-4,NA,TRBV6-1,NA,CASSEGPIREKLFF,TGTGCCAGCAGTGAAGGTCCTATCCGGGAAAAACTGTTTTTT
TRBJ2-2,NA,TRBV2,TRBD1,CASSVGDRGLGELFF,TGTGCCAGCAGTGTAGGGGACAGGGGGCTCGGGGAGCTGTTTTTT
TRBJ1-6,NA,TRBV19,NA,CASSVTPGGNSPLHF,TGTGCCAGTAGTGTAACTCCGGGGGGCAATTCACCCCTCCACTTT
TRBJ1-2,NA,TRBV28,NA,CASSQPQGPSDTF,TGTGCCAGCAGCCAGCCGCAGGGGCCGTCCGACACCTTC
TRBJ2-5,NA,TRBV27,TRBD2,CASSLSGRGGAETQYF,TGTGCCAGCAGTTTATCGGGGCGGGGGGGCGCGGAGACCCAGTACTTC
TRBJ1-2,NA,TRBV13,NA,CASSLVGSAYGYTF,TGTGCCAGCAGCTTAGTCGGGTCTGCGTATGGCTACACCTTC
TRBJ2-1,NA,TRBV25-1,NA,CASSGRWLWNEQFF,TGTGCCAGCAGTGGGCGGTGGCTTTGGAATGAGCAGTTCTTC
TRBJ2-3,NA,TRBV7-3,TRBD2,CASSLTPGGLAGGAGDTQYF,TGTGCCAGCAGCTTAACGCCCGGAGGACTAGCGGGGGGGGCGGGAGATACGCAGTATTTT
TRBJ2-7,NA,TRBV3-1/TRBV3-2,NA,CASSHLNSYEQYF,TGTGCCAGCAGCCACCTAAACTCCTACGAGCAGTACTTC
TRBJ2-3,once,TRBV28,TRBD2,CASSLHGGARDTQYF,TGTGCCAGCAGTTTACACGGGGGGGCCCGGGATACGCAGTATTTT
TRBJ1-2,NA,TRBV29-1,TRBD1,CSVEGTVYGYTF,TGCAGCGTCGAGGGGACAGTCTATGGCTACACCTTC
TRBJ2-3,NA,TRBV29-1,TRBD2,CSVKAGGNTDTQYF,TGCAGCGTTAAAGCGGGGGGGAACACAGATACGCAGTATTTT
TRBJ1-2,NA,TRBV6-5,TRBD1,CASSYTLDRDYGYTF,TGTGCCAGCAGTTACACCCTGGACAGGGACTATGGCTACACCTTC
TRBJ2-7,NA,TRBV3-1/TRBV3-2,NA,CASSQSSPGEQYF,TGTGCCAGCAGCCAATCCTCCCCGGGCGAGCAGTACTTC
TRBJ2-1,NA,TRBV27,TRBD1,CASSSPDRVYNEQFF,TGTGCCAGCAGTTCTCCAGACAGGGTCTACAATGAGCAGTTCTTC
TRBJ1-4,NA,TRBV5-8,TRBD1,CASSFDRGSEKLFF,TGTGCCAGCAGCTTCGACAGGGGGAGTGAAAAACTGTTTTTT
TRBJ1-3,once,TRBV5-1,NA,CASSLAQGGSGNTIYF,TGCGCCAGCAGCTTGGCCCAGGGAGGGTCTGGAAACACCATATATTTT
TRBJ2-2,NA,TRBV7-8,NA,CASSRAHYTGELFF,TGTGCCAGCAGCCGAGCCCATTACACCGGGGAGCTGTTTTTT
TRBJ2-7,NA,TRBV10-3,NA,CAIREGDEQYF,TGTGCCATCAGAGAAGGGGACGAGCAGTACTTC
TRBJ2-1,few,TRBV6-6,NA,CASSYRQGGRNEQFF,TGTGCCAGCAGTTACCGACAGGGAGGTAGGAATGAGCAGTTCTTC
TRBJ2-6,NA,TRBV27,NA,CASSLLAVKGANVLTF,TGTGCCAGCAGTTTATTGGCGGTAAAAGGGGCCAACGTCCTGACTTTC
TRBJ2-2,NA,TRBV29-1,TRBD2,CSVAMGLAGEQVRELFF,TGCAGCGTTGCTATGGGACTAGCGGGGGAGCAAGTTCGGGAGCTGTTTTTT
TRBJ1-3,NA,TRBV18,NA,CASSPPSLSGNTIYF,TGTGCCAGCTCACCACCGTCCCTCTCTGGAAACACCATATATTTT